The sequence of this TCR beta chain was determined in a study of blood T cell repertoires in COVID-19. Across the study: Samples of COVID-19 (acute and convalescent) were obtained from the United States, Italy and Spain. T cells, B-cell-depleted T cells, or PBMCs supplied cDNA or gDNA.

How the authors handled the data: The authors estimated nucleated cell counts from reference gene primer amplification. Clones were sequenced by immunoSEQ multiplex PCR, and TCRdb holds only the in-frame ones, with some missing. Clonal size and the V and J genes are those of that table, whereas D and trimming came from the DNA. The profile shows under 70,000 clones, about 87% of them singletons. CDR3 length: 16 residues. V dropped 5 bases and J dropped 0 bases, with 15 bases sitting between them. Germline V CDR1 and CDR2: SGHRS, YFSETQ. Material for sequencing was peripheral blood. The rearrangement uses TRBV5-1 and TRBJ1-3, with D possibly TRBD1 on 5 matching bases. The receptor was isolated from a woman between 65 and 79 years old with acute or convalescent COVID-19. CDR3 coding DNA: TGCGCCAGCAGGGCCGCGGGGCCCTACTCTGGAAACACCATATATTTT. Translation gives CASRAAGPYSGNTIYF.